The 27 T cell receptor beta chains presented below share a single source sample, sequenced in a study of spatial heterogeneity in lung cancer. Noted time point: blood at routine non-recurrence follow-up after resection. TCRdb independently ran MiXCR on the 5' RACE reads; one entry per CDR3 protein. The sample carries roughly 15,000 distinct CDR3 sequences, about 6% recorded once. Source: PBMCs, taken at follow-up. These receptors were obtained from a male donor with early-stage non-small cell lung cancer.

This clonotype was recorded many times. The chain links TRBV20-1 to TRBJ2-1; 13 nucleotides match TRBD2. Germline V gives CDR1 DFQATT, CDR2 SNEGSKA (reference sequence). CDR3 size: 16 residues. The J segment lost 10 bases and the V segment lost 2 bases, leaving 11 bases of the junction unmatched. The CDR3 nucleotides read TGCAGTGCTAGATCCCGGACTAGCGGGAGAGATTGGGAGCAGTTCTTC. It codes for CSARSRTSGRDWEQFF.

The gene calls are TRBV11-3 and TRBJ2-2; no reliable D call. The V end lost 5 bases, the J end lost 4 bases, and 8 bases lay between the germline ends. This CDR3 has 13 amino acids. In germline, CDR1 is SGHNT, CDR2 YENEEA. The CDR3 loop reads CASSPGLTGELFF. In DNA, the CDR3 is TGTGCCAGCAGCCCCGGCCTCACCGGGGAGCTGTTTTTT.

This clonotype was observed at least ten times. The chain carries TRBV5-1 and TRBJ2-7; 9 positions match TRBD2. CDR3 length equals 14 residues. The V gene's germline CDR1 is SGHRS and CDR2 YFSETQ. With V trimmed by 3 bases and J by 2 bases, 3 bases remained unmatched. CDR3 nucleotide sequence: TGCGCCAGCAGCTGGGCTAGCGGGACCTACGAGCAGTACTTC. Amino acids: CASSWASGTYEQYF.

The V and J genes are TRBV4-3 and TRBJ1-1; D ambiguous. The germline V gene has CDR1 LGHNA and CDR2 YSLEER. The CDR3 is made up of 17 amino acids. The V end lost 3 bases, the J end lost 3 bases, and 20 bases lay between the germline ends. CDR3 sequence: CASSHNLPPRWDTEAFF. The CDR3 coding sequence is TGCGCCAGCAGCCATAACCTCCCCCCACGTTGGGACACTGAAGCTTTCTTT.

This clonotype was counted many times. The CDR3: CASSQDPSGGGNEQFF. The CDR3 DNA follows: TGTGCCAGCAGCCAAGATCCCTCTGGGGGGGGGAATGAGCAGTTCTTC. This rearrangement joins TRBV3-1 to TRBJ2-1; 7 bases line up with TRBD2. The CDR3 is made up of 16 amino acids. V lost 0 bases, J lost 7 bases, and 9 bases stayed unmatched. CDR1 LGHDT and CDR2 YNNKEL come from the germline V gene (reference sequence).

This rearrangement joins TRBV9 to TRBJ2-1; 11 nucleotides line up with TRBD2. V trimming: 4 bases; J trimming: 0 bases; junction bases outside the gene matches: 3. This CDR3 is built from 16 residues. Germline V gene data show CDR1 as SGDLS and CDR2 as YYNGEE. CDR3 sequence reads: CASSPTSGSSYNEQFF. The CDR3, as DNA: TGTGCCAGCAGCCCTACTAGCGGGAGCTCCTACAATGAGCAGTTCTTC.

This clonotype was picked up many times. A junction boundary mismatches the germline segment, possibly from a read error. The chain links TRBV4-1 to TRBJ2-5; 8 bases line up with TRBD2. The germline gives CDR1 MGHRA, CDR2 YSYEKL. This CDR3 is built from 14 residues. CDR3 nucleotides: TGCGCCAGCAGCCAAGGGACTAGCCAAGGGACCCAGTACTTC. Its translation is CASSQGTSQGTQYF.

This clonotype showed up many times. CDR3 protein: CASSQRRDYLSSCYEQYF. The DNA for the CDR3 is TGCGCCAGCAGTCAACGCCGGGACTACCTTTCGAGCTGCTACGAGCAGTACTTC. V gene TRBV23-1 combines with J gene TRBJ2-7, with TRBD2 matching 7 bases. TRBV23-1 is flagged as an ORF with uncertain function. V lost 2 bases and J lost 3; bases outside the gene matches: 16. The length of the CDR3 is 18 residues.

J is TRBJ2-7 and V is TRBV20-1; D is perhaps TRBD2 (6 bases). V lost 1 base and J lost 1, with 17 bases in between. The CDR3 has 16 residues. Germline V lookup: CDR1 DFQATT, CDR2 SNEGSKA (reference sequence). The chain's CDR3 is CSARAATGSWSYEQYF. The CDR3 DNA is TGCAGTGCTAGAGCGGCTACCGGGAGTTGGTCCTACGAGCAGTACTTC.

In this sample, this clonotype turned up many times. The CDR3 DNA is TGTGCCAGCAGGGGCCCGGGACAGGGGGGATACGAGCAGTACTTC. Its translation is CASRGPGQGGYEQYF. The chain links TRBV2 to TRBJ2-7; 11 bases line up with TRBD1. The CDR3 is 15 residues long. Trimming at V came to 6 bases and at J to 4 bases, leaving 8 bases not matched to a gene. Per the germline V gene, CDR1 is SNHLY and CDR2 is FYNNEI.

In its sample, this clonotype is medium-sized. The chain employs TRBV3-1 and TRBJ2-7, with D unresolved. V was shortened by 0 bases and J by 5 bases, with 8 bases between the two germline ends. Germline values: CDR1 LGHDT, CDR2 YNNKEL (reference sequence). This CDR3 comprises 13 residues. The CDR3 here is CASSQEGLDEQYF. The CDR3 DNA sequence: TGTGCCAGCAGCCAAGAGGGCCTAGACGAGCAGTACTTC.

The table lists this clonotype with many counts. This chain links TRBV24-1 with TRBJ1-1, with 7 bases fitting TRBD1. Per germline, CDR1 KGHDR and CDR2 SFDVKD. The trim removed 2 bases at V and 5 bases at J, leaving 7 bases unmatched. The CDR3 contains 15 residues. CDR3 protein: CATSDSRQGSTEAFF. The DNA for the CDR3 is TGTGCCACCAGTGATTCACGACAGGGTAGTACTGAAGCTTTCTTT.

The rearrangement uses TRBV2 and TRBJ1-2; tentatively, D is TRBD1 (6 bases). The length of the CDR3 is 13 residues. Germline assignment: CDR1 SNHLY and CDR2 FYNNEI. The V end lost 6 bases, the J end lost 4 bases, and 12 bases lay between the germline ends. In DNA form, the CDR3 reads TGTGCCAGCAGCCCGGACAGACGCTATGGCTACACCTTC. Protein product: CASSPDRRYGYTF. Combining the CDR3 with reference TRBV2 and TRBJ1-2 gives the whole variable domain EPEVTQTPSHQVTQMGQEVILRCVPISNHLYFYWYRQILGQKVEFLVSFYNNEISEKSEIFDDQFSVERPDGSNFTLKIRSTKLEDSAMYFCASSPDRRYGYTFGSGTRLTVV.

This clonotype showed up many times. V gene TRBV20-1 combines with J gene TRBJ1-1; 8 nucleotides match TRBD1. Trimming took 5 bases from V and 3 from J; bases not matched to a gene: 8. Germline V gene sequence: CDR1 DFQATT, CDR2 SNEGSKA (reference sequence). This CDR3 region has 14 residues. The CDR3: CSAYIMDRDTEAFF. DNA for the CDR3: TGCAGTGCTTACATCATGGACAGGGACACTGAAGCTTTCTTT.

The chain joins TRBV7-3 to TRBJ2-2; 8 bases fit TRBD1. The V and J ends lost 5 bases and 6 bases, in that order; junction bases with no gene match: 14. This CDR3 contains 17 residues. The germline V gene has CDR1 SGHTA and CDR2 FQGTGA. CDR3 in amino acids: CASSLQPGQGSSGELFF. The CDR3 DNA follows: TGTGCCAGCAGCCTCCAACCTGGACAGGGATCATCCGGGGAGCTGTTTTTT. Using reference TRBV7-3 and TRBJ2-2 for the parts outside the CDR3, the full variable domain is GAGVSQTPSNKVTEKGKYVELRCDPISGHTALYWYRQSLGQGPEFLIYFQGTGAADDSGLPNDRFFAVRPEGSVSTLKIQRTERGDSAVYLCASSLQPGQGSSGELFFGEGSRLTVL.

This clonotype has a count of ten or more. This chain connects TRBV5-1 to TRBJ1-5; tentatively, D is TRBD1 (6 bases). The ends were cut back, 0 bases at V and 6 bases at J, with 13 bases in the middle. The CDR3 length is 15 residues. CDR1 and CDR2 (germline): SGHRS, YFSETQ. The CDR3 nucleotides read TGCGCCAGCAGCTTGGGGGACATCGAGGGTCAGCCCCAGCATTTT. This encodes CASSLGDIEGQPQHF.

The CDR3 here is CASSQAPGTANQPQHF. In nucleotides, the CDR3 is TGTGCCAGCAGCCAGGCCCCTGGGACAGCAAATCAGCCCCAGCATTTT. The chain combines TRBV3-1 with TRBJ1-5; 7 bases are shared with TRBD1. The germline V gene has CDR1 LGHDT and CDR2 YNNKEL (reference sequence). V trimming: 3 bases; J trimming: 4 bases; junction bases outside the gene matches: 9. CDR3 length equals 16 residues.

The chain is built from TRBV7-2 and TRBJ2-1, with 8 bases matching TRBD2. CDR3 length: 15 residues. Germline V gene data show CDR1 as SGHTA and CDR2 as FQGNSA. The trim removed 5 bases at V and 1 base at J, leaving 4 bases unmatched. The CDR3 sequence is CASSLIAGSYNEQFF. CDR3 nucleotides: TGTGCCAGCAGCCTGATAGCGGGGTCCTACAATGAGCAGTTCTTC.

This clonotype was recorded many times. The genes are TRBV7-6 and TRBJ2-7; D perhaps matches TRBD1 (8 bases). The CDR3 totals 15 residues. Trimming removed 6 bases from V and 4 bases from J, with 19 bases in between. Germline values: CDR1 SGHVS, CDR2 FNYEAQ. CDR3 in DNA: TGTGCCAGCAGGGACAGGGCGGGGGATAGATACGAGCAGTACTTC. As protein: CASRDRAGDRYEQYF.

The sample holds many counts of this clonotype. CDR3 protein: CASSIVGLRFF. Here the CDR3 DNA reads TGTGCCAGTAGTATTGTGGGCTTGCGGTTCTTC. The J gene is TRBJ2-1, the V gene TRBV19; D remains unclear. Trimming pared 3 bases from V and 15 bases from J, leaving 12 bases between. Germline V gives CDR1 LNHDA, CDR2 SQIVND (reference sequence). The CDR3 totals 11 residues. Drawing the rest from reference TRBV19 and TRBJ2-1, the complete variable domain is DGGITQSPKYLFRKEGQNVTLSCEQNLNHDAMYWYRQDPGQGLRLIYYSQIVNDFQKGDIAEGYSVSREKKESFPLTVTSAQKNPTAFYLCASSIVGLRFFGPGTRLTVL.

This clonotype was seen many times. The chain is built from TRBV4-3 and TRBJ2-4; TRBD1 matches at 7 bases. The CDR3 is 18 residues long. V lost 0 bases to trimming and J lost 0 bases; unmatched junction nucleotides: 8. From germline, CDR1 is LGHNA and CDR2 YSLEER. The CDR3 protein is CASSQDGRGPLAKNIQYF. CDR3 coding DNA: TGCGCCAGCAGCCAAGATGGAAGGGGGCCATTAGCCAAAAACATTCAGTACTTC.

This clonotype was detected only a few times. This chain's CDR3 is CASSSVYGQGTGDGANVLTF. The CDR3 DNA reads TGTGCCAGCAGCTCCGTCTATGGACAGGGAACCGGGGACGGGGCCAACGTCCTGACTTTC. The V gene is TRBV11-2, the J gene TRBJ2-6; TRBD1 aligns across 8 bases. Trimming took 4 bases from V and 4 from J; bases not matched to a gene: 18. This CDR3 contains 20 residues. Germline CDR1 and CDR2: SGHAT and FQNNGV.

This clonotype was picked up many times. The rearrangement joins TRBV5-1 to TRBJ2-7, with 9 bases lining up with TRBD1. The CDR3 length is 15 residues. V shed 1 base, J shed 3 bases, and the junction held 5 bases outside the gene matches. Germline values: CDR1 SGHRS, CDR2 YFSETQ. The CDR3 loop reads CASSLIPGQGYEQYF. For the CDR3, the DNA is TGCGCCAGCAGCTTGATCCCGGGACAGGGCTACGAGCAGTACTTC. Drawing the rest from reference TRBV5-1 and TRBJ2-7, the complete variable domain is KAGVTQTPRYLIKTRGQQVTLSCSPISGHRSVSWYQQTPGQGLQFLFEYFSETQRNKGNFPGRFSGRQFSNSRSEMNVSTLELGDSALYLCASSLIPGQGYEQYFGPGTRLTVT.

This clonotype is deemed medium-sized (0.01 to 0.1%). In DNA form, the CDR3 reads TGCGCCAGCAGCCAGGCCAACAGGGTTTCTGAAGCTTTCTTT. Translation: CASSQANRVSEAFF. The chain employs TRBV4-3 and TRBJ1-1; tentatively, D is TRBD1 (6 bases). The ends were cut back, 3 bases at V and 6 bases at J, with 14 bases in the middle. Germline V gene data show CDR1 as LGHNA and CDR2 as YSLEER. The CDR3 is 14 residues long.

This clonotype was recorded at least ten times. This rearrangement joins TRBV27 to TRBJ2-3; 11 positions agree with TRBD2. Trimming removed 4 bases from V and 3 bases from J; junction bases left unmatched: 3. This CDR3 has 15 amino acids. Per the germline V gene, CDR1 is MNHEY and CDR2 is SMNVEV (reference sequence). CDR3 region: CASSSPSGRTDTQYF. In DNA form, the CDR3 reads TGTGCCAGCAGTTCCCCTAGCGGGAGGACAGATACGCAGTATTTT.

At least ten counts were recorded for this clonotype. The chain has TRBV27 and TRBJ1-4; 10 bases align to TRBD1. There are 14 residues in the CDR3. Unmatched junction bases numbered 2, after V lost 2 bases and J lost 8 bases. Per the germline V gene, CDR1 is MNHEY and CDR2 is SMNVEV (reference sequence). The CDR3 DNA sequence: TGTGCCAGCAGTTTAGGACAGGGGGGAGAAAAACTGTTTTTT. Translation gives CASSLGQGGEKLFF.

In this sample, this clonotype turned up many times. The genes are TRBV5-1 and TRBJ2-7, with D perhaps matching TRBD2 (6 bases). V lost 4 bases to trimming and J lost 3 bases, with 17 bases between them. The germline V gene encodes CDR1 SGHRS and CDR2 YFSETQ. The CDR3 covers 15 residues. The CDR3 spells CASSLGGGESYEQYF. The CDR3 DNA sequence: TGCGCCAGCAGCCTCGGAGGAGGGGAAAGCTACGAGCAGTACTTC.